This TCR beta chain is from a study of identical twins. Study results and limitations: Out-of-frame sharing of TCR alpha in monozygotic twins was underestimated by models. Conclusions rested on cross-sectional statistics rather than following the same donors.

A universal primer binding site was introduced by template switching. The final cDNA contained unique molecular identifiers. MiXCR, run by TCRdb on the 5' RACE reads, gives a single entry per CDR3 protein. The table lists 200,000 to 250,000 distinct CDR3 sequences, roughly 13% of them singletons. V gave up 4 bases and J gave up 2 bases, with 12 bases separating them. CDR3 length equals 14 residues. This clonotype occurred many times. Its antigen is not identified. These data also formed part of another study, on yellow fever vaccine responses in identical twins. As that report states: Twin vaccine T cell responses reportedly seemed partly convergent, partly personalized.

The sample consisted of memory (CD45RO+) T cells sorted from blood. The chain joins TRBV12-3 or TRBV12-4 to TRBJ2-7; D perhaps matches TRBD1 (6 bases). This receptor was obtained from a woman in her late teens or twenties in good health. CDR3 DNA: TGTGCCAGCAGTTCCCCCGGGACACCCTACGAGCAGTACTTC. Translating gives CASSSPGTPYEQYF.